This is a list of T cell receptor beta chains from one sample in a study of blood T cell repertoires in COVID-19. Method: immunoSEQ multiplex PCR; TCRdb's copy keeps in-frame clones and lacks some. The sample has about 36,000 clones, over 75% seen once. Input material: peripheral blood. The receptors were sampled from a human donor in a cohort sampled during active or convalescent COVID-19. The donor label of this sample is uncertain. Both conserved end residues are trimmed from each CDR3.

v_gene | CDR3aa
TRBV29-1 | SVEGGLVTDTQY
TRBV6-5 | ASSYSRGGGYNEQF
TRBV11-3 | ASSLPQGGETQY
TRBV24-1 | ATSDLSTVFRGYT
TRBV11-2 | ASSFVPQSSDGYT
TRBV19 | ASSVRQGYSGNTIY
TRBV7-8 | ASSLSSSGSTDTQY
TRBV5-3 | ARSGDSGPYGYT
TRBV6-5 | ATRRDRNYEQY
TRBV24-1 | ATSDPTSGTADTQY
TRBV18 | ASSPAGVGEQF
TRBV7-9 | ASSLVQREEKLF
TRBV30 | AWSVPGGLSYNEQF
TRBV27 | ASSGIQGRNQPQH
TRBV11-1 | ASSPTGGDTEAF
TRBV6-6 | ASSYSVGTGSSPLH
TRBV7-3 | ASSSGTRPDTQY
TRBV4-1 | ASSQGLARMYNEQF
TRBV10-2 | ASSYQVGNQPQH
TRBV18 | ASSLIQDQETQY
TRBV11-2 | ASSLEGRVSDTQY
TRBV19 | ASCPGVSNEKLF
TRBV5-4 | ASSRFLEGYNEQF
TRBV27 | ASSPTGTSGRIVDYNEQF
TRBV7-2 | ASSLGLLVTGELF
TRBV5-6 | ASSRDRSNSPLH
TRBV4-2 | ASSQEAGGSYGYT
TRBV6-2/TRBV6-3 | ASSPLRSEQF
TRBV6-5 | ASRVRSPEAF
TRBV5-1 | ASSLTLAGGSGEQY
TRBV2 | ASSERTGGYEQY
TRBV9 | ASSVASEANTGELF
TRBV4-1 | ASGQYEQF
TRBV7-2 | ASSLGVGVAKNIQY
TRBV5-1 | ASSISGRSSEQY
TRBV30 | AWADRVSQPQH
TRBV11-2 | ASSSQVKQGYEQY
TRBV6-6 | ASRKQGLGQPQH
TRBV2 | ASSPDRGNGYT
TRBV29-1 | SVADSGNTIY
TRBV19 | ATRDRVETQY
TRBV27 | ASSLMRVNTEAF
TRBV3-1/TRBV3-2 | ASSQETSGSI
TRBV5-1 | ASSLVRAGGRGNEQF
TRBV7-9 | ASSSSSGFVGELF
TRBV6-1 | ASSEGTGASAQH
TRBV7-9 | ASSREAGGPVEQY
TRBV11-2 | ASSSLTGNIQY
TRBV30 | AWSVGTGAQY
TRBV4-1 | ASSRPGGLGGAF
TRBV27 | ASSRLAGSGETQY
TRBV6-5 | ASSYSGQGNSPLH
TRBV2 | ASRAQESTDTQY